Listed below are T cell receptor beta chains from one sample, sequenced in a study of technical replicates of blood from a handful of donors. Sequencing was performed with immunoSEQ multiplex PCR; in TCRdb, only in-frame clones are kept and a portion is missing. Among tens of thousands of clones listed, around nine tenths were seen once. The sequenced material came from T cells isolated from PBMCs. Every receptor here comes from a human donor in good health. Both conserved end residues are part of each CDR3. D genes are given only for firm matches. For some rows the clone size is stated as once, few or many, or as a class when expanded; others skip it.

d_gene: NA; len: 13; j_gene: TRBJ2-3; abundance: NA; v_gene: TRBV11-3; CDR3nt: TGTGCCAGCAGCTTTCTGGCGACAGAGACGCAGTATTTT; CDR3aa: CASSFLATETQYF
d_gene: TRBD2; len: 13; j_gene: TRBJ2-1; abundance: NA; v_gene: TRBV7-7; CDR3nt: TGTGCTAGCAGCCCAGGGACTAGCAATGAGCAGTTCTTC; CDR3aa: CASSPGTSNEQFF
d_gene: TRBD1; len: 15; j_gene: TRBJ1-4; abundance: NA; v_gene: TRBV29-1; CDR3nt: TGCAGCGGCCGAGGACAGGGAATCTCTAATGAAAAACTGTTTTTT; CDR3aa: CSGRGQGISNEKLFF
d_gene: TRBD1; len: 17; j_gene: TRBJ2-2; abundance: few; v_gene: TRBV19; CDR3nt: TGTGCCAGTAGTCCACGGTGGGCAGGGGGCGACACCGGGGAGCTGTTTTTT; CDR3aa: CASSPRWAGGDTGELFF
d_gene: NA; len: 15; j_gene: TRBJ2-2; abundance: NA; v_gene: TRBV4-1; CDR3nt: TGCGCCAGCAGCCAACCACAGCGGCACACCGGGGAGCTGTTTTTT; CDR3aa: CASSQPQRHTGELFF
d_gene: NA; len: 15; j_gene: TRBJ2-3; abundance: NA; v_gene: TRBV5-1; CDR3nt: TGCGCCAGCAGCGCGGGGAACCCGGGCACAGATACGCAGTATTTT; CDR3aa: CASSAGNPGTDTQYF
d_gene: TRBD1; len: 16; j_gene: TRBJ1-5; abundance: few; v_gene: TRBV27; CDR3nt: TGTGCCAGCAGTTTAATCACAGGGGACGGCAATCAGCCCCAGCATTTT; CDR3aa: CASSLITGDGNQPQHF
d_gene: TRBD1; len: 14; j_gene: TRBJ1-1; abundance: NA; v_gene: TRBV14; CDR3nt: TGTGCCAGCAGCCGGGACCAGGGGGCAACTGAAGCTTTCTTT; CDR3aa: CASSRDQGATEAFF
d_gene: NA; len: 17; j_gene: TRBJ1-1; abundance: NA; v_gene: TRBV9; CDR3nt: TGTGCCAGCAGCGTAGCAAACGGTTGGGGGCGAGGGACTGAAGCTTTCTTT; CDR3aa: CASSVANGWGRGTEAFF
d_gene: NA; len: 14; j_gene: TRBJ1-5; abundance: once; v_gene: TRBV5-5; CDR3nt: TGTGCCAGCAGCTTGGCCGCGGTGGGTCAGCCCCAGCATTTT; CDR3aa: CASSLAAVGQPQHF
d_gene: TRBD2; len: 17; j_gene: TRBJ2-7; abundance: NA; v_gene: TRBV4-1; CDR3nt: TGCGCCAGCAGCCAACGAAACTCCGGGACTAGCTCCTACGAGCAGTACTTC; CDR3aa: CASSQRNSGTSSYEQYF
d_gene: NA; len: 14; j_gene: TRBJ2-3; abundance: NA; v_gene: TRBV7-9; CDR3nt: TGTGCCGGCAGCTTAATCGGGGACACAGATACGCAGTATTTT; CDR3aa: CAGSLIGDTDTQYF
d_gene: NA; len: 14; j_gene: TRBJ1-5; abundance: NA; v_gene: TRBV19; CDR3nt: TGTGCCAGTAGTATAGAGGGCATCGCTCAGCCCCAGCATTTT; CDR3aa: CASSIEGIAQPQHF
d_gene: NA; len: 16; j_gene: TRBJ2-3; abundance: NA; v_gene: TRBV7-9; CDR3nt: TGTGCCAGCAGCTTAGCTTCCGGGACTTTTACAGATACGCAGTATTTT; CDR3aa: CASSLASGTFTDTQYF
d_gene: NA; len: 13; j_gene: TRBJ2-7; abundance: NA; v_gene: TRBV29-1; CDR3nt: TGCAGCGCAACCAGCGGGCAGGCCTACGAGCAGTACTTC; CDR3aa: CSATSGQAYEQYF
d_gene: NA; len: 13; j_gene: TRBJ1-5; abundance: NA; v_gene: TRBV28; CDR3nt: TGTGCCAGCAGTCAGGGGAGCAATCAGCCCCAGCATTTT; CDR3aa: CASSQGSNQPQHF
d_gene: TRBD1; len: 18; j_gene: TRBJ1-2; abundance: NA; v_gene: TRBV6-1; CDR3nt: TGTGCCAGCAGTGAAGCGCAGGGCAACCCAGGGGGGAACTATGGCTACACCTTC; CDR3aa: CASSEAQGNPGGNYGYTF
d_gene: NA; len: 13; j_gene: TRBJ1-2; abundance: NA; v_gene: TRBV6-5; CDR3nt: TGTGCCAGCAGTTACGAGCCTCTACGGGGCTACACCTTC; CDR3aa: CASSYEPLRGYTF
d_gene: NA; len: 14; j_gene: TRBJ2-3; abundance: NA; v_gene: TRBV11-3; CDR3nt: TGTGCCAGCAGCTCCGGGTCTGTCACAGATACGCAGTATTTT; CDR3aa: CASSSGSVTDTQYF
d_gene: NA; len: 16; j_gene: TRBJ1-3; abundance: NA; v_gene: TRBV7-9; CDR3nt: TGTGCCAGCAGCTTAGGGGTAAGGGGCTCTGGAAACACCATATATTTT; CDR3aa: CASSLGVRGSGNTIYF
d_gene: NA; len: 13; j_gene: TRBJ2-1; abundance: NA; v_gene: TRBV28; CDR3nt: TGTGCCAGCAGCCCCCGGGCCTACAATGAGCAGTTCTTC; CDR3aa: CASSPRAYNEQFF
d_gene: NA; len: 14; j_gene: TRBJ2-7; abundance: NA; v_gene: TRBV10-3; CDR3nt: TGTGCCATCAGTGAAACGGACAACCGTCTCGAGCAGTACTTC; CDR3aa: CAISETDNRLEQYF
d_gene: NA; len: 13; j_gene: TRBJ1-1; abundance: NA; v_gene: TRBV7-2; CDR3nt: TGTGCCAGCAGCTTAGGTCGTCCAGATGAAGCTTTCTTT; CDR3aa: CASSLGRPDEAFF
d_gene: TRBD2; len: 17; j_gene: TRBJ2-1; abundance: NA; v_gene: TRBV6-4; CDR3nt: TGTGCCAGCAGTCCCACCTATACTAGCGGGAGGGGGAATGAGCAGTTCTTC; CDR3aa: CASSPTYTSGRGNEQFF
d_gene: TRBD2; len: 19; j_gene: TRBJ2-2; abundance: NA; v_gene: TRBV27; CDR3nt: TGTGCCAGCAGTCGATGGGCACTAGCGGGAGCCTGGAACACCGGGGAGCTGTTTTTT; CDR3aa: CASSRWALAGAWNTGELFF
d_gene: TRBD1; len: 17; j_gene: TRBJ2-3; abundance: NA; v_gene: TRBV6-1; CDR3nt: TGTGCCAGCAGTGAAGCGGGGACAGGCCCTAGCACAGATACGCAGTATTTT; CDR3aa: CASSEAGTGPSTDTQYF
d_gene: TRBD1; len: 13; j_gene: TRBJ2-7; abundance: NA; v_gene: TRBV5-1; CDR3nt: TGCGCCAGCAGCTTTGACAGGGGATACGAGCAGTACTTC; CDR3aa: CASSFDRGYEQYF
d_gene: NA; len: 12; j_gene: TRBJ2-7; abundance: NA; v_gene: TRBV4-1; CDR3nt: TGCGCCAGCAGCCTACAGGGCCACGAGCAGTACTTC; CDR3aa: CASSLQGHEQYF
d_gene: NA; len: 15; j_gene: TRBJ1-5; abundance: NA; v_gene: TRBV27; CDR3nt: TGTGCCAGCAGTTTAAATCGACATAGCAATCAGCCCCAGCATTTT; CDR3aa: CASSLNRHSNQPQHF
d_gene: NA; len: 16; j_gene: TRBJ2-7; abundance: NA; v_gene: TRBV21-1; CDR3nt: TGTGCCAGCAGCAAAGAGGGTCGACAGGAACCATACGAGCAGTACTTC; CDR3aa: CASSKEGRQEPYEQYF
d_gene: TRBD1; len: 14; j_gene: TRBJ1-1; abundance: few; v_gene: TRBV5-1; CDR3nt: TGCGCCAGCAGCTTCTCGACAGGGGTTGCTGAAGCTTTCTTT; CDR3aa: CASSFSTGVAEAFF
d_gene: NA; len: 13; j_gene: TRBJ2-7; abundance: NA; v_gene: TRBV11-3; CDR3nt: TGTGCCAGCAGCTTCACAAGGAGTTACGAGCAGTACTTC; CDR3aa: CASSFTRSYEQYF
d_gene: TRBD1; len: 14; j_gene: TRBJ1-2; abundance: NA; v_gene: TRBV6-1; CDR3nt: TGTGCCAGCAGTGAACAGGGGGCGGTCTATGGCTACACCTTC; CDR3aa: CASSEQGAVYGYTF
d_gene: NA; len: 14; j_gene: TRBJ2-7; abundance: NA; v_gene: TRBV6-4; CDR3nt: TGTGCCAGCAGTGACTGGAAAGGGGGCTACGAGCAGTACTTC; CDR3aa: CASSDWKGGYEQYF
d_gene: TRBD2; len: 17; j_gene: TRBJ2-1; abundance: NA; v_gene: TRBV7-8; CDR3nt: TGTGCCAGCAGTCCAAGGTTAGCGGGGGCCACGTACAATGAGCAGTTCTTC; CDR3aa: CASSPRLAGATYNEQFF
d_gene: NA; len: 17; j_gene: TRBJ2-1; abundance: NA; v_gene: TRBV7-9; CDR3nt: TGTGCCAGCAGTTCAGAGAGAACGGGGATCGCCTACAATGAGCAGTTCTTC; CDR3aa: CASSSERTGIAYNEQFF
d_gene: TRBD1; len: 14; j_gene: TRBJ2-7; abundance: few; v_gene: TRBV2; CDR3nt: TGTGCCAGCAGCCCCGGGACAGGGACGGTGGAGCAGTACTTC; CDR3aa: CASSPGTGTVEQYF
d_gene: NA; len: 17; j_gene: TRBJ1-1; abundance: NA; v_gene: TRBV30; CDR3nt: TGTGCCTGGATATCCGGAACCGGGGATCCACCGAACACTGAAGCTTTCTTT; CDR3aa: CAWISGTGDPPNTEAFF
d_gene: TRBD2; len: 18; j_gene: TRBJ2-1; abundance: once; v_gene: TRBV6-1; CDR3nt: TGTGCCAGCAGTGACCCGTTGGGCGGGGGTTTCTCCTACAATGAGCAGTTCTTC; CDR3aa: CASSDPLGGGFSYNEQFF
d_gene: TRBD1; len: 15; j_gene: TRBJ1-2; abundance: NA; v_gene: TRBV5-1; CDR3nt: TGCGCCAGCAGCTTACGGACAGGGGGGGGCTATGGCTACACCTTC; CDR3aa: CASSLRTGGGYGYTF
d_gene: TRBD1; len: 13; j_gene: TRBJ1-1; abundance: NA; v_gene: TRBV2; CDR3nt: TGTGCCGGATCGGGACAGGGGAACACTGAAGCTTTCTTT; CDR3aa: CAGSGQGNTEAFF
d_gene: TRBD1; len: 15; j_gene: TRBJ1-5; abundance: NA; v_gene: TRBV6-6; CDR3nt: TGTGCCAGCAGTTACCGGACAGGGGGCTTTCAGCCCCAGCATTTT; CDR3aa: CASSYRTGGFQPQHF
d_gene: TRBD2; len: 13; j_gene: TRBJ2-7; abundance: NA; v_gene: TRBV28; CDR3nt: TGTGCCAGCAGACTAGCGGGCCCCTACGAGCAGTACTTC; CDR3aa: CASRLAGPYEQYF
d_gene: TRBD2; len: 17; j_gene: TRBJ2-3; abundance: NA; v_gene: TRBV11-2; CDR3nt: TGTGCCAGCAGCTTAGATCGTCGCGGGAGTTGGATAGATACGCAGTATTTT; CDR3aa: CASSLDRRGSWIDTQYF
d_gene: TRBD2; len: 15; j_gene: TRBJ2-7; abundance: NA; v_gene: TRBV29-1; CDR3nt: TGCAGCGTTGAAGGGACTAGCGGAGACTCCTACGAGCAGTACTTC; CDR3aa: CSVEGTSGDSYEQYF
d_gene: NA; len: 19; j_gene: TRBJ1-2; abundance: NA; v_gene: TRBV21-1; CDR3nt: TGTGCCACCCGAATTCGGGGGGACAGGGGGCAATCTGGGGAATATGGCTACACCTTC; CDR3aa: CATRIRGDRGQSGEYGYTF
d_gene: TRBD1; len: 17; j_gene: TRBJ2-3; abundance: NA; v_gene: TRBV4-2; CDR3nt: TGTGCCAGCAGCCAAGAATGGACAGGGAGTTCCACAGATACGCAGTATTTT; CDR3aa: CASSQEWTGSSTDTQYF
d_gene: NA; len: 15; j_gene: TRBJ1-1; abundance: few; v_gene: TRBV30; CDR3nt: TGTGCCTGGAGCGCGGGGGTCGGATGGGACACTGAAGCTTTCTTT; CDR3aa: CAWSAGVGWDTEAFF
d_gene: NA; len: 16; j_gene: TRBJ2-3; abundance: NA; v_gene: TRBV5-1; CDR3nt: TGCGCCAGCCGGGTCGCGACAGGGACTAGCACAGATACGCAGTATTTT; CDR3aa: CASRVATGTSTDTQYF